One and the same sample provided the 17 T cell receptor beta chains below, sequenced in a study of blood T cell repertoires in COVID-19 (dated by TCRdb to the early 2020s). The library was prepared using the immunoSEQ multiplex PCR assay. TCRdb took this table from immuneACCESS and kept in-frame rearrangements with V and J called. Such tables lack part of the clones; where checked against another copy, unresolved V genes explain under half of the gap, and the rest is unexplained. Counted in this sample were around 80,000 clones; 75% to 85% of them appeared once. The top ten clones comprise approximately 4.6% of the sample. Sequencing was done on a sample of peripheral blood. Source of these receptors: a woman between 65 and 79 years old with acute or convalescent COVID-19.

The V and J genes are TRBV28 and TRBJ2-7; the match to TRBD1 covers 7 bases. The ends lost 2 bases at V and 2 bases at J; junction bases unmatched: 3. Germline assignment: CDR1 MDHEN and CDR2 SYDVKM. The CDR3 length is 14 residues. The DNA of the CDR3 is TGTGCCAGCAGTTTAACGACAGGGCCCTACGAGCAGTACTTC. Translating it yields CASSLTTGPYEQYF.

In DNA form, the CDR3 reads TGTGCCAGTAGTTCGCAGGACAGGTACGGCACTGAAGCTTTCTTT. It translates to CASSSQDRYGTEAFF. This rearrangement joins TRBV19 to TRBJ1-1, with 7 bases fitting TRBD1. CDR3 length: 15 residues. The germline CDR1 and CDR2 sequences are LNHDA and SQIVND (reference sequence). V shed 5 bases and J 4 bases; nucleotides not matched to a gene: 10.

The chain employs TRBV4-1 and TRBJ1-1; D possibly corresponds to TRBD1 (5 bases). CDR3 length: 15 amino acids. V dropped 4 bases and J dropped 1 base, with 13 bases sitting between them. Germline lookup yields CDR1 MGHRA and CDR2 YSYEKL. The CDR3 DNA reads as TGCGCCAGCAGCCTTCAGACAGCATCGAACACTGAAGCTTTCTTT. As protein: CASSLQTASNTEAFF.

This sequence joins TRBV27 and TRBJ2-5; D not resolved. Germline lookup yields CDR1 MNHEY and CDR2 SMNVEV (reference sequence). The CDR3 sequence is 13 residues long. Trimming took off 3 bases at V and 7 bases at J, with 12 bases between the two ends. In DNA, the CDR3 is TGTGCCAGCAGTTTGACCCGCGGCTCGACCCAGTACTTC. It specifies CASSLTRGSTQYF.

The J gene is TRBJ2-5, the V gene TRBV19; D might be TRBD1 (6 bases). Germline V gene lookup returns CDR1 LNHDA and CDR2 SQIVND (reference sequence). The CDR3 covers 13 residues. V was trimmed by 5 bases and J by 5 bases, leaving 12 bases between them. CDR3 bases: TGTGCCAGTAGTTCACAGGGTGGGGAGACCCAGTACTTC. Translated, it gives CASSSQGGETQYF.

This chain joins TRBV7-9 and TRBJ2-3; 8 nucleotides agree with TRBD1. The germline CDR1 and CDR2 sequences are SEHNR and FQNEAQ (reference sequence). The CDR3 runs 14 residues. V shed 4 bases and J 8 bases; nucleotides not matched to a gene: 8. CDR3 in amino acids: CASSSGTGFATQYF. In DNA, the CDR3 is TGTGCCAGCAGCTCCGGGACAGGTTTCGCTACGCAGTATTTT.

This rearrangement joins TRBV18 to TRBJ1-1; maybe TRBD1 (6 bases). Germline-derived CDR1 and CDR2 are KGHSH and LQKENI. CDR3 length: 16 residues. Deletions cut 6 bases from V and 1 base from J, with 18 bases between. The CDR3 protein is CASSRSTLQGNTEAFF. Here the CDR3 DNA reads TGTGCCAGCTCGCGGTCCACCCTACAGGGGAACACTGAAGCTTTCTTT.

The rearrangement uses TRBV21-1 and TRBJ1-4. TRBV21-1 is assigned pseudogene status. This CDR3 comprises 15 residues. The CDR3 loop is CASSKGQRKNEKLFF. In DNA form, the CDR3 reads TGTGCCAGCAGCAAAGGGCAGCGGAAAAATGAAAAACTGTTTTTT.

The chain couples TRBV5-4 to TRBJ2-2; D perhaps matches TRBD2 (5 bases). The germline gives CDR1 SGHNT, CDR2 YYREEE (reference sequence). V lost 0 bases and J lost 5, with 11 bases in between. This CDR3 has 15 amino acids. CDR3 DNA sequence: TGTGCCAGCAGCTTGGCCGTGGGGAGAACCGGGGAGCTGTTTTTT. The encoded protein is CASSLAVGRTGELFF.

A single count supports this clone. The rearrangement uses TRBV6-5 and TRBJ2-1, with D possibly being TRBD1 (5 bases). V shed 6 bases and J shed 0 bases, with 9 bases lying between them. Germline values: CDR1 MNHEY, CDR2 SVGAGI. The CDR3 has 14 residues. The CDR3 sequence: CASSLDSSYNEQFF. For the CDR3, the DNA is TGTGCCAGCAGCCTCGACAGCTCCTACAATGAGCAGTTCTTC.

This clone was detected only a few times. The chain recombines TRBV29-1 with TRBJ1-5; D is perhaps TRBD1 (5 bases). Trimming shortened V by 7 bases and J by 3 bases, and 16 bases separated the two germline ends. This CDR3 region has 14 residues. Germline V gene lookup returns CDR1 SQVTM and CDR2 ANQGSEA. CDR3 region: CSASVQDNNQPQHF. The CDR3 region has the DNA TGCAGCGCTTCGGTACAGGACAACAATCAGCCCCAGCATTTT.

CDR3 in amino acids: CASSYRNEKLFF. The CDR3 bases are TGTGCCAGCAGCTACAGGAATGAAAAACTGTTTTTT. The J gene is TRBJ1-4, the V gene TRBV7-8; D perhaps matches TRBD1 (5 bases). The V gene lost 4 bases and the J gene lost 5 bases, with 5 bases spanning the gap. The CDR3 contains 12 residues. Germline CDR1 reads SGHVS; CDR2 reads FQNEAQ.

This clone occurred a few times. The chain carries TRBV19 and TRBJ1-2; 7 bases line up with TRBD1. V lost 6 bases and J lost 5; bases outside the gene matches: 12. Germline-derived CDR1 and CDR2 are LNHDA and SQIVND (reference sequence). This CDR3 contains 15 residues. Here the CDR3 DNA reads TGTGCCAGTAGCAACCCTGGGGACAGCTTATATGGCTACACCTTC. Translation: CASSNPGDSLYGYTF. The full variable domain, its missing parts supplied by reference TRBV19 and TRBJ1-2, is DGGITQSPKYLFRKEGQNVTLSCEQNLNHDAMYWYRQDPGQGLRLIYYSQIVNDFQKGDIAEGYSVSREKKESFPLTVTSAQKNPTAFYLCASSNPGDSLYGYTFGSGTRLTVV.

The gene calls are TRBV2 and TRBJ2-3; maybe TRBD2 (6 bases). The CDR3 length is 14 residues. The germline V gene encodes CDR1 SNHLY and CDR2 FYNNEI. Trimming shortened V by 4 bases and J by 5 bases, and 13 bases separated the two germline ends. CDR3 DNA: TGTGCCAGCAGTGCCTCTAGCGTCAGAGATACGCAGTATTTT. Protein: CASSASSVRDTQYF.

The genes are TRBV5-5 and TRBJ1-5, with TRBD1 identical over 8 bases. CDR1 is SGHKS and CDR2 is YYEKEE in the germline V gene (reference sequence). CDR3 length: 16 residues. Trimming took 0 bases from V and 3 from J; bases not matched to a gene: 5. The CDR3 protein is CASSLGTGSLNQPQHF. CDR3 nucleotides: TGTGCCAGCAGCTTGGGGACAGGGTCGCTCAATCAGCCCCAGCATTTT.

This clone was observed once. The chain carries TRBV5-6 and TRBJ1-5; maybe TRBD1 (6 bases). The CDR3 has 14 amino acids. V was trimmed by 4 bases and J by 7 bases, leaving 15 bases between them. CDR1 SGHDT and CDR2 YYEEEE come from the germline V gene. In nucleotides, the CDR3 is TGTGCCAGCAGCCCGCTAGGACAGCCCCAGCCCCAGCATTTT. This gives the protein CASSPLGQPQPQHF. The full variable domain, with the rest looked up from reference TRBV5-6 and TRBJ1-5, is DAGVTQSPTHLIKTRGQQVTLRCSPKSGHDTVSWYQQALGQGPQFIFQYYEEEERQRGNFPDRFSGHQFPNYSSELNVNALLLGDSALYLCASSPLGQPQPQHFGDGTRLSIL.

V usage is TRBV24-1 and J usage is TRBJ1-5; no clear D gene. The CDR3 spans 12 residues. V lost 5 bases and J lost 4, with 5 bases in between. CDR1 is KGHDR and CDR2 is SFDVKD in the germline V gene. Here the CDR3 DNA reads TGTGCCACCAGTGGCAGTAATCAGCCCCAGCATTTT. As protein: CATSGSNQPQHF.